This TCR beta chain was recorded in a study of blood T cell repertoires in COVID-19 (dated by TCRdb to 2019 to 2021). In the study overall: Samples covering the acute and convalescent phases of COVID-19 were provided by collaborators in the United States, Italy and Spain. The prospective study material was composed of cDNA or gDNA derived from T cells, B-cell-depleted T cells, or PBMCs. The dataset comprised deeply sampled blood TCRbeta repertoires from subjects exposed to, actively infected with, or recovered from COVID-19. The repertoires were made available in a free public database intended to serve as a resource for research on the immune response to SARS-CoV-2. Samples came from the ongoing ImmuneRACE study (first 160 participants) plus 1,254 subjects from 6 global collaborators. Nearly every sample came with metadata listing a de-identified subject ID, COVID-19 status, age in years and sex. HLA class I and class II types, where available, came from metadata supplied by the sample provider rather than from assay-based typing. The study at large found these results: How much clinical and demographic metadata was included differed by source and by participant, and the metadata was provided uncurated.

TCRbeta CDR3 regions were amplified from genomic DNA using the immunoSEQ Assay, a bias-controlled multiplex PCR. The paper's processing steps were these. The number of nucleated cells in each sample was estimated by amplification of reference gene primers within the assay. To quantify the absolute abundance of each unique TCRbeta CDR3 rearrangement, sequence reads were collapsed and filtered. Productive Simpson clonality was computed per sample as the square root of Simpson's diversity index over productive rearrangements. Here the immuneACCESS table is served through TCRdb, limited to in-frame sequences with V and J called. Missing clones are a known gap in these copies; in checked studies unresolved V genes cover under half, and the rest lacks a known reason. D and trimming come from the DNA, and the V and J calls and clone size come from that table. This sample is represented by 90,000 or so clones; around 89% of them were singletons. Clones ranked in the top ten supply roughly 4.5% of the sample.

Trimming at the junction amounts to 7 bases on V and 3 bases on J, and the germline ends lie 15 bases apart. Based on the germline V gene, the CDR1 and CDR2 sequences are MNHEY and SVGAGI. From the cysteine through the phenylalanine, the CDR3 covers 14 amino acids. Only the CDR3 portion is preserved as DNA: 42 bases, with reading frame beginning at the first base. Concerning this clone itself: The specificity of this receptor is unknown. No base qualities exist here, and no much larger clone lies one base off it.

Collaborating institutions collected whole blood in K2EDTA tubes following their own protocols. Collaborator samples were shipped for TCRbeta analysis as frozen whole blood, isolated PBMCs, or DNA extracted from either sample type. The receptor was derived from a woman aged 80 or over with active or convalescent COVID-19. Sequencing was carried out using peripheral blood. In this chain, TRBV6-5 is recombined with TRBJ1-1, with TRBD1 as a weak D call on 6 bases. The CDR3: CASMPHRGYTEAFF. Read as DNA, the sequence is TGTGCCAGCATGCCACATAGGGGGTACACTGAAGCTTTCTTT.